This T cell receptor (beta chain) came from a study of blood T cell repertoires in COVID-19. Clones were sequenced by immunoSEQ multiplex PCR, and TCRdb holds only the in-frame ones, with some missing. The table has 300,000 to 350,000 clones, 65% to 90% seen once; the top ten hold approximately 4.6%. This clone appeared a few times. CDR3 length: 15 residues. Losses at the gene ends were 5 bases for V and 4 bases for J; bases not matched to a gene: 7. Germline values: CDR1 MGHDK, CDR2 SYGVNS. The chain combines TRBV25-1 with TRBJ1-1, with 10 bases identical to TRBD1. This TCR derives from a woman in her thirties or forties with acute COVID-19. Sequenced: PBMCs or T cells enriched from blood (not recorded which). CDR3 protein: CASSSKTGGVTEAFF. For the CDR3, the DNA is TGTGCCAGCAGTTCTAAGACAGGGGGCGTCACTGAAGCTTTCTTT.